These 13 T cell receptor beta chains were all obtained from the same sample, sequenced in a study of cytomegalovirus exposure and HLA in healthy donors. A multiplex PCR was run with 60 Vbeta primers and 13 Jbeta primers. The assay was immunoSEQ multiplex PCR, and TCRdb's table has in-frame clones only and misses some. This sample has 100,000 to 150,000 clones, with about 70% found just once. The specimen sequenced was PBMCs. The receptors originated from a middle-aged woman in good health and CMV-seropositive.

CDR3 bases: TGTGCCAGCAGCCGTAACAGAAACTCCTACGAGCAGTACTTC. It specifies CASSRNRNSYEQYF. The chain uses TRBV14 and TRBJ2-7; D unclear. V was clipped by 4 bases and J by 0 bases, with 10 bases between them. The CDR3 covers 14 residues. Per germline, CDR1 SGHDN and CDR2 FVKESK.

J is TRBJ2-3 and V is TRBV29-1; tentatively, D is TRBD1 (6 bases). CDR1 and CDR2 (germline): SQVTM, ANQGSEA. The germline V and J ends were trimmed by 0 bases and 2 bases, with 21 bases remaining between them. CDR3 length: 18 amino acids. CDR3 coding DNA: TGCAGCGTTGAAGAGGGCTGGGGGCCTTCACAAATCACAGATACGCAGTATTTT. It is translated as CSVEEGWGPSQITDTQYF.

The chain has TRBV9 and TRBJ2-1, with 8 bases that match TRBD2. The V gene's germline CDR1 is SGDLS and CDR2 YYNGEE. The ends lost 3 bases at V and 6 bases at J; junction bases unmatched: 11. This CDR3 is 16 amino acids long. CDR3 amino acids: CASSELLAGPGNEQFF. CDR3 in DNA: TGTGCCAGCAGCGAGCTCCTAGCGGGCCCTGGCAATGAGCAGTTCTTC.

The chain couples TRBV5-1 to TRBJ1-2; D is perhaps TRBD1 (5 bases). This CDR3 is built from 17 residues. Germline V gene lookup returns CDR1 SGHRS and CDR2 YFSETQ. The V gene lost 3 bases and the J gene lost 3 bases, with 21 bases spanning the gap. The CDR3 loop reads CASSSRESAGWDYGYTF. In nucleotides, the CDR3 is TGCGCCAGCAGCTCTCGCGAATCGGCAGGGTGGGACTATGGCTACACCTTC. The full variable domain, completed using reference TRBV5-1 and TRBJ1-2, is KAGVTQTPRYLIKTRGQQVTLSCSPISGHRSVSWYQQTPGQGLQFLFEYFSETQRNKGNFPGRFSGRQFSNSRSEMNVSTLELGDSALYLCASSSRESAGWDYGYTFGSGTRLTVV.

J is TRBJ1-6 and V is TRBV18; D gene ambiguous. The V end lost 5 bases, the J end lost 9 bases, and 11 bases lay between the germline ends. Germline V gene data show CDR1 as KGHSH and CDR2 as LQKENI. The CDR3 length is 13 residues. Here the CDR3 reads CASSTGEGSPLHF. The CDR3, as DNA: TGTGCCAGCTCAACCGGGGAGGGTTCACCCCTCCACTTT.

This clone was recorded a few times. The V and J genes are TRBV6-4 and TRBJ1-2, with TRBD1 matching 10 bases. The CDR3 contains 14 residues. Germline V gives CDR1 MRHNA, CDR2 SNTAGT. Unmatched junction bases numbered 2, after V lost 5 bases and J lost 2 bases. CDR3 sequence (DNA): TGTGCCAGCAGTCCGGGACAGGGGAACTATGGCTACACCTTC. Translated: CASSPGQGNYGYTF.

The CDR3 DNA is TGCAGCGTTGCGGAACAGGGTTCGAACACCGGGGAGCTGTTTTTT. It codes for CSVAEQGSNTGELFF. This sequence joins TRBV29-1 and TRBJ2-2; TRBD1 might be the D (6 bases). The length of the CDR3 is 15 residues. Deletions cut 4 bases from V and 0 bases from J, with 12 bases between. The germline V gene has CDR1 SQVTM and CDR2 ANQGSEA.

The rearrangement joins TRBV18 to TRBJ2-5; D is possibly TRBD1 (5 bases). The germline V gene encodes CDR1 KGHSH and CDR2 LQKENI. The CDR3 is 13 amino acids. With 3 bases removed from V and 5 bases from J, the gap between germline ends came to 10 bases. DNA for the CDR3: TGTGCCAGCTCACCTCAGGGTCGGGAGACCCAGTACTTC. Translated: CASSPQGRETQYF.

Here the CDR3 reads CASSLAPTSGSYNEQFF. The CDR3 nucleotides are TGTGCCAGCAGCTTAGCCCCGACTAGCGGGTCCTACAATGAGCAGTTCTTC. J is TRBJ2-1 and V is TRBV7-9, with 10 bases aligning to TRBD2. CDR3 length: 17 amino acids. Germline V gene lookup returns CDR1 SEHNR and CDR2 FQNEAQ (reference sequence). Trimming removed 0 bases from V and 1 base from J; junction bases left unmatched: 3.

This rearrangement joins TRBV19 to TRBJ2-4, with D perhaps TRBD2 (5 bases). The CDR3 length is 17 residues. Germline-derived CDR1 and CDR2 are LNHDA and SQIVND (reference sequence). The V end was cut by 3 bases, the J end by 3 bases, with 18 bases between. As DNA, the CDR3 is TGTGCCAGTAGTATGTTAGTCCCGGGGAATGTCAAAAACATTCAGTACTTC. Residues: CASSMLVPGNVKNIQYF.

The genes are TRBV7-8 and TRBJ1-2; TRBD1 aligns across 7 bases. This CDR3 has 17 residues. The ends lost 2 bases at V and 4 bases at J; junction bases unmatched: 13. Looked up from germline, CDR1 is SGHVS and CDR2 is FQNEAQ. The CDR3 DNA is TGTGCCAGCAGCTTATTTGCCCGGGGACAGCTTATCTATGGCTACACCTTC. Amino acid sequence: CASSLFARGQLIYGYTF. Full variable domain (outside the CDR3, taken from reference TRBV7-8 and TRBJ1-2): GAGVSQSPRYKVAKRGQDVALRCDPISGHVSLFWYQQALGQGPEFLTYFQNEAQLDKSGLPSDRFFAERPEGSVSTLKIQRTQQEDSAVYLCASSLFARGQLIYGYTFGSGTRLTVV.

CDR3 protein: CASSEYRDNYGYTF. The CDR3 nucleotides are TGTGCCAGCAGTGAGTACAGGGATAACTATGGCTACACCTTC. The rearrangement uses TRBV2 and TRBJ1-2; D might be TRBD1 (6 bases). Trimming removed 3 bases from V and 1 base from J, with 9 bases in between. The CDR3 loop spans 14 amino acids. Germline CDR1 reads SNHLY; CDR2 reads FYNNEI.

The chain combines TRBV18 with TRBJ1-6; 9 bases line up with TRBD1. CDR3 length: 17 residues. The germline gives CDR1 KGHSH, CDR2 LQKENI. V shed 3 bases and J 7 bases; nucleotides not matched to a gene: 10. This chain's CDR3 is CASSPLQGASRNSPLHF. CDR3 nucleotides: TGTGCCAGCTCACCTCTACAGGGGGCGAGTCGCAATTCACCCCTCCACTTT.